A selection of T cell receptor beta chains follows, all from one sample in a study of shared clonotypes between healthy human individuals. Measured with immunoSEQ multiplex PCR; TCRdb has only the in-frame clones, and not every one. The sample yields 2 million to 2.5 million clones, under 97% seen once. The sequenced sample consisted of naive CD4+ T cells sorted from blood. The source of these receptors is a man in his late teens or twenties in good health. Both conserved end residues are part of each CDR3. The D gene is left open where the match is weak. The size entry is marked missing in some rows and otherwise reads once, few, many or a size class.

abundance	d_gene	v_gene	j_gene	CDR3nt	CDR3aa
NA	NA	TRBV19	TRBJ1-5	TGTGCCAGTAGTATAGGCCAGGCTGGCAATCAGCCCCAGCATTTT	CASSIGQAGNQPQHF
NA	NA	TRBV6-6	TRBJ2-2	TGTGCCAGCAGCGGGGGAAGAGGGCAGGTCGGGGAGCTGTTTTTT	CASSGGRGQVGELFF
NA	TRBD2	TRBV7-2	TRBJ2-7	TGTGCCAGCAGCTTAAAAAGGCGGGAGGGGCTCTACCACGAGCAGTACTTC	CASSLKRREGLYHEQYF
once	NA	TRBV5-5	TRBJ1-1	TGTGCCAGCAGCGGGACCGGGACGGCCAACACTGAAGCTTTCTTT	CASSGTGTANTEAFF
NA	TRBD1	TRBV4-1	TRBJ2-2	TGCGCCAGCAGCCAAGTAGGGCTACAGGGGATCACCGGGGAGCTGTTTTTT	CASSQVGLQGITGELFF
NA	TRBD1	TRBV10-3	TRBJ2-7	TGTGCCATCAGTGATACCCCAAACTTAAGGCAGGGGGCTACCTACGAGCAGTACTTC	CAISDTPNLRQGATYEQYF
NA	NA	TRBV30	TRBJ2-2	TGTGCCTGGAGTGTAGGCAGGGGGGCCGGGGAGCTGTTTTTT	CAWSVGRGAGELFF
few	TRBD1	TRBV6-5	TRBJ2-7	TGTGCCAGCAGTTCGGGACAGTCCTACGAGCAGTACTTC	CASSSGQSYEQYF
NA	TRBD2	TRBV19	TRBJ2-2	TGTGCCAGTAGAGGACTAGCGGGTTCCACCGGGGAGCTGTTTTTT	CASRGLAGSTGELFF
NA	TRBD1	TRBV14	TRBJ1-2	TGTGCCAGCAGCCAAGCAGGGGGCTATGGCTACACCTTC	CASSQAGGYGYTF
NA	TRBD1	TRBV19	TRBJ1-2	TGTGCCAGTAGTAAGGACAGGGAGTTGTCCTACACCTTC	CASSKDRELSYTF
NA	NA	TRBV30	TRBJ2-7	TGTGCCTGGAGTGACAGCCCGGTCGACGAGCAGTACTTC	CAWSDSPVDEQYF
NA	NA	TRBV27	TRBJ1-1	TGTGCCAGCAGTTTATCGGGAGGCTATGGGGAGGGTTTCTTT	CASSLSGGYGEGFF
NA	NA	TRBV7-2	TRBJ2-5	TGTGCCAGCAGCTTTGGGGGGGGCAGCCGAGAGACCCAGTACTTC	CASSFGGGSRETQYF
NA	NA	TRBV2	TRBJ1-5	TGTGCCAGCACTGGACAGACTAGCAATCAGCCCCAGCATTTT	CASTGQTSNQPQHF
NA	NA	TRBV6-5	TRBJ1-1	TGTGCCAGCAGCCAACAACGGGGTACTGAAGCTTTCTTT	CASSQQRGTEAFF
NA	TRBD2	TRBV7-3	TRBJ2-1	TGTGCCAGCAGCCCCGGAGGACTAGCGGGGTACAATGAGCAGTTCTTC	CASSPGGLAGYNEQFF
NA	NA	TRBV10-3	TRBJ2-1	TGTGCCATGTCAGGGGGGCCGGGAAATGAGCAGTTCTTC	CAMSGGPGNEQFF
NA	TRBD1	TRBV30	TRBJ2-5	TGTGCCTCCGGGACAGGGGGGGAGACCCAGTACTTC	CASGTGGETQYF
NA	NA	TRBV28	TRBJ2-1	TGTGCCAGCACCCCCGCCGGATCCTACAATGAGCAGTTCTTC	CASTPAGSYNEQFF
NA	NA	TRBV5-1	TRBJ2-6	TGCGCCAGCAGCTCCTGGGGCGGGGGCGGCTCCAACGTCCTGACTTTC	CASSSWGGGGSNVLTF
NA	TRBD1	TRBV11-2	TRBJ2-3	TGTGCCAGCAGCTTCACCGGGACAGGGGCCGATACGCAGTATTTT	CASSFTGTGADTQYF
NA	TRBD1	TRBV11-2	TRBJ2-2	TGTGCCAGCAGCTTAGTACAGGGGGTGATCGGGGAGCTGTTTTTT	CASSLVQGVIGELFF
NA	TRBD2	TRBV30	TRBJ2-3	TGTGCCTGGAGAGCGCAACTAGCGGGGGGGAAGCAGTATTTT	CAWRAQLAGGKQYF
NA	NA	TRBV7-2	TRBJ1-1	TGTGCCAGCAGCTTAGGGGGGAGTGATACTGAAGCTTTCTTT	CASSLGGSDTEAFF
NA	NA	TRBV10-3	TRBJ2-7	TGTGCCATCAAGTCCAGCAGCTCCTACGAGCAGTACTTC	CAIKSSSSYEQYF
NA	NA	TRBV7-9	TRBJ2-3	TGTGCCAGCAGCTTAGGTGGGAAAGATACGCAGTATTTT	CASSLGGKDTQYF
NA	NA	TRBV30	TRBJ1-3	TGTGCCTGGACGTACGCGGGGGCAGGAAACACCATATATTTT	CAWTYAGAGNTIYF
NA	NA	TRBV10-3	TRBJ2-3	TGTGCCATCAGAAGATTAGAGACAGATACGCAGTATTTT	CAIRRLETDTQYF
NA	NA	TRBV7-8	TRBJ1-3	TGTGCCAGCAGCAGGGCTGGGGGCAGTGGAAACACCATATATTTT	CASSRAGGSGNTIYF
NA	NA	TRBV7-8	TRBJ2-6	TGTGCCAGCAGCTTAGTCGGGTCGACCTCTGGGGCCAACGTCCTGACTTTC	CASSLVGSTSGANVLTF
NA	TRBD2	TRBV28	TRBJ2-2	TGTGCCAGCAGTTTGTGGAGACTAGCGGGGGGCTCCGGGGAGCTGTTTTTT	CASSLWRLAGGSGELFF
NA	NA	TRBV6-5	TRBJ2-3	TGTGCCAGCCGACACACCACAGATACGCAGTATTTT	CASRHTTDTQYF
NA	TRBD2	TRBV30	TRBJ2-3	TGTGCCTGGAGTGTAAGGACTAGCGGGACTTACACAGATACGCAGTATTTT	CAWSVRTSGTYTDTQYF
once	NA	TRBV7-2	TRBJ2-5	TGTGCCAGCAGCCCCGGTCTTTCGGGAGAGACCCAGTACTTC	CASSPGLSGETQYF
NA	NA	TRBV7-9	TRBJ2-3	TGTGCCAGCAGCTTACCAGGTGGCCAGGGCACAGATACGCAGTATTTT	CASSLPGGQGTDTQYF
NA	NA	TRBV5-1	TRBJ2-2	TGCGCCAGCAGCTTGGGCAGGACGAACACCGGGGAGCTGTTTTTT	CASSLGRTNTGELFF
NA	TRBD1	TRBV4-2	TRBJ1-2	TGTGCCAGCAGCGGCGAGACAGGGGACGGCTACACCTTC	CASSGETGDGYTF
NA	NA	TRBV6-6	TRBJ2-5	TGTGCCAGCAGTCGTTTGGGTGGGGGCAAAGAGACCCAGTACTTC	CASSRLGGGKETQYF
NA	NA	TRBV27	TRBJ1-1	TGTGCCAGCAGCTTAGGCCTGAGGGGGACTGAAGCTTTCTTT	CASSLGLRGTEAFF
NA	TRBD2	TRBV19	TRBJ2-1	TGTGCCAGTAGTATGGTAGGGACTAGCGGGAGCTTCGCTGAGCAGTTCTTC	CASSMVGTSGSFAEQFF